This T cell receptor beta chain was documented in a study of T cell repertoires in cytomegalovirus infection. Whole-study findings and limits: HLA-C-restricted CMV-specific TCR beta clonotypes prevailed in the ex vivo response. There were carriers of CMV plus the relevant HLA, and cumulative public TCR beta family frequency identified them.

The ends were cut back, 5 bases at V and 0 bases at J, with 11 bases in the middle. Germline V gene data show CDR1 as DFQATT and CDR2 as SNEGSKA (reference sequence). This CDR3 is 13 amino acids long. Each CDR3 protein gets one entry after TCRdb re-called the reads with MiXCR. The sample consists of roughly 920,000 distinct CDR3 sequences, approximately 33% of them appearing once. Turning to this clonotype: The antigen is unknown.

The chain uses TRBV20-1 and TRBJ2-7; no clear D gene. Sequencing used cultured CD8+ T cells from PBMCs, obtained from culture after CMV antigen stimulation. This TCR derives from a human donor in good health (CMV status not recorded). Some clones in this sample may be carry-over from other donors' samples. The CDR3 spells CSALTPTSYEQYF. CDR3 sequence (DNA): TGCAGTGCTTTGACACCGACCTCCTACGAGCAGTACTTC.